Listed here is a single T cell receptor beta chain. The sample holds one count of this clone. The antigen it recognizes is unknown. Base qualities are not recorded, but no much larger clone differs from it by a single base. The data belong to a study of blood T cell repertoires in COVID-19 (dated by TCRdb to the early 2020s). Background on the whole study: Collaborator samples came from the United States, Italy and Spain and covered acute and convalescent phases of COVID-19. The prospective study material was composed of cDNA or gDNA derived from T cells, B-cell-depleted T cells, or PBMCs. Subjects who had been exposed to COVID-19, were actively infected with it, or had recovered from it provided the deeply sampled blood TCRbeta repertoires that made up the dataset. The repertoires were made available in a free public database intended to serve as a resource for research on the immune response to SARS-CoV-2. The samples were drawn from the first 160 participants of the ongoing ImmuneRACE study and from 1,254 subjects provided by 6 global collaborators. Sample metadata almost always included a de-identified subject ID, COVID-19 status, age in years and sex. Where available, HLA class I and class II types were taken from metadata supplied by the sample provider and were not determined by assay-based typing. The research as a whole found: The amount of clinical and demographic metadata varied by source and participant and was provided uncurated.

In the prospective study, participants were roughly 18 to 95 years old, resided in approximately 22 geographic areas of the United States, and were enrolled through a virtual design. In the prospective study, participants were assigned to cohorts based on the clinical history participants reported in a screening survey and a study questionnaire. In the prospective study, mobile phlebotomists collected whole blood, serum and a nasopharyngeal or oropharyngeal swab from each participant. Participants in the prospective study had the option to provide additional blood draws and questionnaires over a roughly two-month period. Blood samples from the prospective study were shipped frozen or at room temperature prior to DNA extraction. The CDR3, cysteine through phenylalanine, is 17 amino acids long. CDR3 DNA only is kept here, 51 bases in frame from base 1. CDR1 and CDR2 (LGHNA, YNFKEQ) derive from the germline V gene. Trimming takes 3 bases off V and 4 bases off J; junction bases not matched to a gene: 8.

TCRbeta CDR3 regions were amplified from genomic DNA by means of the immunoSEQ Assay, a bias-controlled multiplex PCR. Per the source publication's procedure: The number of nucleated cells in each sample was estimated by amplification of reference gene primers within the assay. To quantify the absolute abundance of each unique TCRbeta CDR3 rearrangement, sequence reads were collapsed and filtered. For each sample, productive Simpson clonality was calculated as the square root of Simpson's diversity index over productive rearrangements. What TCRdb holds here is the immuneACCESS table cut down to in-frame rearrangements. Part of the clones is not present; checked against another copy, under half of the missing clones reflect an unresolved V gene, and the others are unexplained. V and J calls and clone size are given by that table; D and trimming were obtained from the DNA. The sample has fewer than 350,000 clones on record, around 90% of them singletons. The ten largest clones add up to 2.3% of the sample.

The sequencing input was PBMCs or T cells enriched from blood (not recorded which). The sequence was obtained from a middle-aged woman with acute COVID-19. The chain is made from TRBV4-2 and TRBJ2-7; the central 14 bases match TRBD2. The DNA sequence follows: TGTGCCAGCAGCCACTTAGGGACTAGCGGGGGCCATTACGAGCAGTACTTC. Translated, this gives CASSHLGTSGGHYEQYF.